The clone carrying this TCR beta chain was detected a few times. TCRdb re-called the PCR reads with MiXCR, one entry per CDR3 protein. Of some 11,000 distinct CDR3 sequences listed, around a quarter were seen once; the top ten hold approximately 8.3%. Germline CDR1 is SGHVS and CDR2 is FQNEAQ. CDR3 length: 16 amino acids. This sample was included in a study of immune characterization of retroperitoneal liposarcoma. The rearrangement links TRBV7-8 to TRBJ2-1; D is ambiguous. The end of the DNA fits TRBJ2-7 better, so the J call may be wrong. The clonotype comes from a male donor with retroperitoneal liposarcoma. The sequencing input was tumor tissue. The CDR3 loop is CASSLKNRRAYNEQYF. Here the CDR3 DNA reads TGTGCCAGCAGCTTGAAGAATCGAAGGGCCTACAATGAGCAGTACTTC.